A selection of T cell receptor beta chains follows, all from one sample in a study of post-analysis software for immune sequencing data. MiXCR was run by TCRdb on the PCR reads, yielding one entry per CDR3 protein. The sample includes roughly 400,000 distinct CDR3 sequences, less than 40% seen only once; the top ten take 7.6%. What was sequenced was blood. These receptor sequences come from a girl aged 2-15 years with multiple sclerosis. CDR3s include the opening cysteine and the closing phenylalanine or tryptophan. Fields, in order: J gene, clone size, D gene, CDR3 length, V gene, CDR3 DNA, CDR3 protein. A D gene is named only where the DNA matches it firmly. A row's size may be missing; if present it is once, few, many or a size class.

>TRBJ2-1|few|TRBD2|15|TRBV27
TGTGCCAGCAGGGGATTAGCGGGAGGGTTCAATGAGCAGTTCTTC
CASRGLAGGFNEQFF
>TRBJ2-7|NA|NA|14|TRBV7-3
TGTGCCAGCAGCTTAAACGGGAACAGTAATGAGCAGTACTTC
CASSLNGNSNEQYF
>TRBJ1-5|NA|TRBD1|17|TRBV15
TGTGCCACCAGCAGAGAGTTTGACAGGGTAAGCAATCAGCCCCAGCATTTT
CATSREFDRVSNQPQHF
>TRBJ2-7|NA|NA|12|TRBV15
TGTGCCACCTCCGGCTGGGGCTACGAGCAGTACTTC
CATSGWGYEQYF
>TRBJ1-1|NA|NA|15|TRBV7-9
TGTGCCAGCAGCTCAACTAGGCGAACTAGGGCTGAAGCTTTCTTT
CASSSTRRTRAEAFF
>TRBJ2-3|NA|NA|14|TRBV5-1
TGCGCCAGCAGCTGGGAACTAGTGGCAGATACGCAGTATTTT
CASSWELVADTQYF
>TRBJ2-7|NA|TRBD2|19|TRBV7-8
TGTGCCAGCAGCTCGCCCGGTGAGAGATCTAGCGGGAGTTTGTACGAGCAGTACTTC
CASSSPGERSSGSLYEQYF
>TRBJ2-3|NA|TRBD2|17|TRBV28
TGTGCCAGCAGGCGCCTCCCTAGCGGGACATGGACAGATACGCAGTATTTT
CASRRLPSGTWTDTQYF
>TRBJ2-5|once|TRBD2|15|TRBV12-3/TRBV12-4
TGTGCCAGCAGTATCGGCGGGAGTGGGGAAGAGACCCAGTACTTC
CASSIGGSGEETQYF
>TRBJ1-2|few|NA|14|TRBV28
TGTGCCAGCGTTGTGGGGTCACTCTACTATGGCTACACCTTC
CASVVGSLYYGYTF
>TRBJ2-7|few|TRBD1|13|TRBV28
TGTGCCAGCGGGACAGGGAGGGGCTACGAGCAGTACTTC
CASGTGRGYEQYF
>TRBJ2-3|NA|NA|15|TRBV7-9
TGTGCCAGCTCCCAAGGTGGAGGGAGCACAGATACGCAGTATTTT
CASSQGGGSTDTQYF
>TRBJ1-1|few|TRBD1|14|TRBV29-1
TGCAGCGTCCCTCCCGGGACAGGGAACACTGAAGCTTTCTTT
CSVPPGTGNTEAFF
>TRBJ2-1|NA|TRBD1|16|TRBV20-1
TGCAGTGCTAGCGAAAAGGGGACAGTCTCCTACAATGAGCAGTTCTTC
CSASEKGTVSYNEQFF
>TRBJ2-1|few|TRBD2|19|TRBV7-2
TGTGCCAGCAGCAGAAGAGGACTAGCGGGCGGGGTAAGGAGCAATGGGCAGTTCTTC
CASSRRGLAGGVRSNGQFF
>TRBJ2-5|once|TRBD2|17|TRBV7-9
TGTGCCAGCAGTTCGATATTCGGACTAGCGGGGGGAGAGACCCAGTACTTC
CASSSIFGLAGGETQYF
>TRBJ2-1|NA|NA|14|TRBV10-3
TGTGCCACCGAGGCGGGGAAGGACTACAATGAGCAGTTCTTC
CATEAGKDYNEQFF
>TRBJ2-1|NA|NA|14|TRBV20-1
TGCAGTGCACCCCATAATAATCTAGGATCGGAGCAGTTCTTC
CSAPHNNLGSEQFF
>TRBJ1-4|NA|NA|17|TRBV5-5
TGTGCCAGCAGCTTGAGGAATGCGGACAGTTGGAATGAAAAACTGTTTTTT
CASSLRNADSWNEKLFF
>TRBJ2-7|NA|NA|15|TRBV9
TGTGCCAGCAGCGACAAGCCGGGATCGAGCTACGAGCAGTACTTC
CASSDKPGSSYEQYF
>TRBJ2-1|NA|TRBD2|12|TRBV20-1
TGCAGTGCCTCGGGGGGGCCTCGAGAGCAGTTCTTC
CSASGGPREQFF
>TRBJ2-7|NA|TRBD1|14|TRBV14
TGTGCCAGCAGCCACCGGGACAGTTACTACGAGCAGTACTTC
CASSHRDSYYEQYF
>TRBJ2-1|NA|NA|13|TRBV3-1
TGTGCCAGCAGTCGAGGAACTAACAATGAGCAGTTCTTC
CASSRGTNNEQFF
>TRBJ2-1|NA|TRBD2|16|TRBV2
TGTGCCAGCCACCGAGCTGGGACTAGCGGTTACAATGAGCAGTTCTTC
CASHRAGTSGYNEQFF
>TRBJ2-1|NA|TRBD2|15|TRBV5-4
TGTGCCAGCAGCTTGGAGGGACTAACCTACAATGAGCAGTTCTTC
CASSLEGLTYNEQFF
>TRBJ2-7|NA|TRBD2|14|TRBV12-3/TRBV12-4
TGTGCCAGCAGTTCCACGACTAGCAGCGGCGAGCAGTACTTC
CASSSTTSSGEQYF
>TRBJ2-5|NA|NA|12|TRBV7-2
TGTGCCAGCAGCTTCGACTGGGAGACCCAGTACTTC
CASSFDWETQYF
>TRBJ1-2|once|TRBD1|14|TRBV6-6
TGTGCCAGCAGTACCGGACAGGGGTGGAATGGCTACACCTTC
CASSTGQGWNGYTF
>TRBJ2-3|NA|TRBD2|15|TRBV7-2
TGTGCCAGCAGCTCTAGCGGGACTACACAGAGTGAGCAGTATTTT
CASSSSGTTQSEQYF
>TRBJ2-7|NA|NA|15|TRBV5-4
TGTGCCAGCAGCCCGGACTCCCTGAGCTCCTACGAGCAGTACTTC
CASSPDSLSSYEQYF
>TRBJ2-7|few|NA|11|TRBV20-1
TGCAGTGCTCGCACCCGGGGGTCCCAGTACTTC
CSARTRGSQYF
>TRBJ2-5|NA|NA|14|TRBV7-2
TGTGCCAGCAGCTTGACTATTGGGCAAGAGACCCAGTACTTC
CASSLTIGQETQYF
>TRBJ2-2|NA|NA|13|TRBV27
TGTGCCAGCACCCACTCGAACACCGGGGAGCTGTTTTTT
CASTHSNTGELFF
>TRBJ2-1|NA|NA|13|TRBV2
TGTGCCAGCGCCTGGGACATATCCAATGAGCAGTTCTTC
CASAWDISNEQFF
>TRBJ1-6|few|NA|15|TRBV5-1
TGCGCCAGCAGCTTGCGGATGACGGGGAATTCACCCCTCCACTTT
CASSLRMTGNSPLHF
>TRBJ2-7|few|NA|17|TRBV4-3
TGCGCCAGCAGCCAAGATTTGACGACTCCGGGCTCTCTCGAGCAGTACTTC
CASSQDLTTPGSLEQYF
>TRBJ2-7|few|NA|15|TRBV12-3/TRBV12-4
TGTGCCAGCAGTTTCAATGGGGAAGAGGGCTACGAGCAGTACTTC
CASSFNGEEGYEQYF
>TRBJ2-1|NA|NA|15|TRBV7-2
TGTGCCAGCAGCTTATACGGGGGTGTCTACAATGAGCAGTTCTTC
CASSLYGGVYNEQFF
>TRBJ2-4|NA|NA|20|TRBV12-3/TRBV12-4
TGTGCCAGCAGTCCCCCTCAAAGATACGTGGCGTTTCTAGCCAAAAACATTCAGTACTTC
CASSPPQRYVAFLAKNIQYF
>TRBJ2-1|NA|NA|13|TRBV5-6
TGTGCCAGCAGCTTGGGCGGGGTCGATGAGCAGTTCTTC
CASSLGGVDEQFF